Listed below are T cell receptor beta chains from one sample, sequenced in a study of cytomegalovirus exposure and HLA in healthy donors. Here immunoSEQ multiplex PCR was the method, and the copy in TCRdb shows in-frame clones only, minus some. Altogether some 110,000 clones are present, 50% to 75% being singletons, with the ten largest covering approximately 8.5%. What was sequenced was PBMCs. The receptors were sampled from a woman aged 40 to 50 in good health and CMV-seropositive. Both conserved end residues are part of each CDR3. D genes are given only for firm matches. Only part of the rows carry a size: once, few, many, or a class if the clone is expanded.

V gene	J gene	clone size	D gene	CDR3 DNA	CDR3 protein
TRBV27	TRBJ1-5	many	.	TGTGCCAGCAGCCAACAGGGATTGGGCAATCAGCCCCAGCATTTT	CASSQQGLGNQPQHF
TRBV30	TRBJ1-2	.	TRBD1	TGTGCCTGGAGTAAGGGGCAGGGGGCCAGCGGCTATGGCTACACCTTC	CAWSKGQGASGYGYTF
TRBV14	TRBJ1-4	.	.	TGTGCCAGCAGCCAAGATCCCCCCGCAATCACGGGTGAAAAACTGTTTTTT	CASSQDPPAITGEKLFF
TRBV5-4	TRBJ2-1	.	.	TGTGCCAGCAGCTTGAAGGGGGGGACTACCGACCAGCTTTACAATGAGCAGTTCTTC	CASSLKGGTTDQLYNEQFF
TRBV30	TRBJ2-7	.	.	TGTGCCTGGAGTGTCGGCCTCGACGGGTCCGAGCAGTACTTC	CAWSVGLDGSEQYF
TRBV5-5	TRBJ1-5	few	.	TGTGCCAGCAGCTTGGAGGCAGGCAGCAATCAGCCCCAGCATTTT	CASSLEAGSNQPQHF
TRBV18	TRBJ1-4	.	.	TGTGCCAGCTCACCAAGGGCAGGGGATAATGAAAAACTGTTTTTT	CASSPRAGDNEKLFF
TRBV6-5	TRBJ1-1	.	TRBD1	TGTGCCAGCAGTTACCGTACAGGGGTGATCACTGAAGCTTTCTTT	CASSYRTGVITEAFF
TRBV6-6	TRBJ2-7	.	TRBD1	TGTGCCAGCGAAGACAGGGCCCTGTCCTACGAGCAGTACTTC	CASEDRALSYEQYF
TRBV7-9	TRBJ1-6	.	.	TGTGCCAGCAGCACCCTTATTACAGGGAAGGATTCACCCCTCCACTTT	CASSTLITGKDSPLHF
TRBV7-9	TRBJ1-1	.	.	TGTGCCAGCAGCCCACAGGGTTCCTTGAACACTGAAGCTTTCTTT	CASSPQGSLNTEAFF
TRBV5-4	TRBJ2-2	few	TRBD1	TGTGCCAGCAGCCCACCCGGCCAGGGGGCTGTCACCGGGGAGCTGTTTTTT	CASSPPGQGAVTGELFF
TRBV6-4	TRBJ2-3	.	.	TGTGCCAGCAGGAGTAACAAGGGGCATACGCAGTATTTT	CASRSNKGHTQYF
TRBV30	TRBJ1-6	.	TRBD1	TGTGCCTGGAGTGTACCACCGGGACAGAAGTCACCCCTCCACTTT	CAWSVPPGQKSPLHF
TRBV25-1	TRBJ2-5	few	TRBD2	TGTGCCAGCAGTGAATTGGCGGGAGGCGAGACCCAGTACTTC	CASSELAGGETQYF
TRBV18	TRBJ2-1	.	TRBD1	TGTGCCAGCTCTCCCCTCGGACAGGGGAATTACAATGAGCAGTTCTTC	CASSPLGQGNYNEQFF
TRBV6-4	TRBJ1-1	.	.	TGTGCCAGCAGTGACTCGAAGGGGGACACTTTGGAGTACTCAGGGGAAGGTACTGAAGCTTTCTTT	CASSDSKGDTLEYSGEGTEAFF
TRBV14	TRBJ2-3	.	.	TGTGCCAGCAGCCAATTGGGCCAAGATACGCAGTATTTT	CASSQLGQDTQYF
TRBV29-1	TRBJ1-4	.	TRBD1	TGCAGCGTTCGGCAGGGGGCTAATGAAAAACTGTTTTTT	CSVRQGANEKLFF
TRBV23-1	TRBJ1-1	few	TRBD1	TGCGCCAGCAGTCAAGGACAGGGGACGGACACTGAAGCTTTCTTT	CASSQGQGTDTEAFF
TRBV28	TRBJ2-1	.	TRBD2	TGTGCCAGCAGTTCCAATAGCGGGAGTAATAATGAGCAGTTCTTC	CASSSNSGSNNEQFF
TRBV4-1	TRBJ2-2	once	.	TGCGCCAGCAGCCAAGATCGCACCGGGGAGCTGTTTTTT	CASSQDRTGELFF
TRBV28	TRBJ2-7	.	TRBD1	TGTGCCAGCAGCCTTACAGGGGGCCCCTACGAGCAGTACTTC	CASSLTGGPYEQYF
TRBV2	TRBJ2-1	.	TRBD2	TGTGCCAGCAGTCCTGGACCGCCCGGGGGGGATGAGCAGTTCTTC	CASSPGPPGGDEQFF
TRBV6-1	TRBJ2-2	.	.	TGTGCCAGCAGTGAAGAGGGGAAGGGCACCGGGGAGCTGTTTTTT	CASSEEGKGTGELFF
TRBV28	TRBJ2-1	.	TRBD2	TGTGCCAGCAGTTCCGGGACTAGCCCCTACAATGAGCAGTTCTTC	CASSSGTSPYNEQFF
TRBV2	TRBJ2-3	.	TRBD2	TGTGCCAGTAGCGGGGAGGGGTTTCATACGCAGTATTTT	CASSGEGFHTQYF
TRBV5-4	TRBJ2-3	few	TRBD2	TGTGCCAGCAGCCCTCAAGCTGGACTAGCGGGGGCCCCGATCACAGATACGCAGTATTTT	CASSPQAGLAGAPITDTQYF
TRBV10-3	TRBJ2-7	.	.	TGTGCCATCAGGGAGGAGGGGGCTAGGTACGAGCAGTACTTC	CAIREEGARYEQYF
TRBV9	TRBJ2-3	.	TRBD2	TGTGCCAGCAGCGAGCGGGGCGGCCCGACAGATACGCAGTATTTT	CASSERGGPTDTQYF
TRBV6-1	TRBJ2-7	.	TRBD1	TGTGCCAGCAGGGGGGGACAGGTTGCGGGGTACGAGCAGTACTTC	CASRGGQVAGYEQYF
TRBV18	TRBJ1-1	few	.	TGTGCCAGCTCACCACAGGACAGTAGGAACACTGAAGCTTTCTTT	CASSPQDSRNTEAFF
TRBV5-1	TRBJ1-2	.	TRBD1	TGCGCCAGCAGCTACCCCGGACAGGGGAGGCCGTACTTC	CASSYPGQGRPYF
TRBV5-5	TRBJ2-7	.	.	TGTGCCAGCAGCTTGGGAGCTAGCGCTGACTACGAGCAGTACTTC	CASSLGASADYEQYF
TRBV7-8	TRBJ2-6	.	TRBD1	TGTGCCAGCAGCGGCCGGGACAGGGGGTCTGGGGCCAACGTCCTGACTTTC	CASSGRDRGSGANVLTF
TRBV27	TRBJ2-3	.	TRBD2	TGTGCCAGCAGTCTGGGACTAGCGGGGTCCACAGATACGCAGTATTTT	CASSLGLAGSTDTQYF
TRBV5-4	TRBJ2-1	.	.	TGTGCCAGCAGCATGGGAGGAACCTACAATGAGCAGTTCTTC	CASSMGGTYNEQFF
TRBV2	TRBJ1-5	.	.	TGTGCCAGCAGCGAGACAGGACCTGATCAGCCCCAGCATTTT	CASSETGPDQPQHF
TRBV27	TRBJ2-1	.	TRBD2	TGTGCCAGCAGTTTAATTCGAAGCCGGGGACTAGCGGGGGGAGAGTTCTTC	CASSLIRSRGLAGGEFF
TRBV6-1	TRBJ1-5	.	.	TGTGCCAGCAGTGAGTTTACGGGACTCACGCAGCCCCAGCATTTT	CASSEFTGLTQPQHF
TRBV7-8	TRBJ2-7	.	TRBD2	TGTGCCAGCAGCTTACTAGCGGGGCTTTCCTACGAGCAGTACTTC	CASSLLAGLSYEQYF
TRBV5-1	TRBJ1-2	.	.	TGCGCCAGCAGCTTGGCTATGGGAGAGGATGGCTACACCTTC	CASSLAMGEDGYTF
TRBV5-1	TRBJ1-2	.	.	TGCGCCAGCAGCCCAGAGGGGGGGAACTATGGCTACACCTTC	CASSPEGGNYGYTF
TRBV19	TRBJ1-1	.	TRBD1	TGTGCCACCAGGGACAGGATTAACACTGAAGCTTTCTTT	CATRDRINTEAFF
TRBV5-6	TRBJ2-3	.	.	TGTGCCAGCAGGCGGGTCGTCACAGATACGCAGTATTTT	CASRRVVTDTQYF
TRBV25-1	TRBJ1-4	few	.	TGTGCCAGCAGAAGGGAGGGCGTCTATGAAAAACTGTTTTTT	CASRREGVYEKLFF
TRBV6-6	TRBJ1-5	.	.	TGTGCCAGCAGTTACCGGCCAGACTATAGCAATCAGCCCCAGCATTTT	CASSYRPDYSNQPQHF
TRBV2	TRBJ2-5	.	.	TGTGCCAGCACCGCCCGGTGGGAGACCCAGTACTTC	CASTARWETQYF
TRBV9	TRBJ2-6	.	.	TGTGCCAGCAGCCCCCCCGTGGGCAGGGGATCCCTCCACTCTGGGGCCAACGTCCTGACTTTC	CASSPPVGRGSLHSGANVLTF
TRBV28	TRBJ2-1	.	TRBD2	TGTGCCAGCAGCTTTGTTAGCGGGACCGATGAGCAGTTCTTC	CASSFVSGTDEQFF
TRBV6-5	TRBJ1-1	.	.	TGTGCCAGCAGTGAAGTCTGGGGAGGCTCTGAAGCTTTCTTT	CASSEVWGGSEAFF
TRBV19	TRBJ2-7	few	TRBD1	TGTGCCAGTAGTACAACGACAGGGGGCAGCTACGAGCAGTACTTC	CASSTTTGGSYEQYF
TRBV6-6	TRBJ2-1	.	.	TGTGCCAGCAGTTACTCTACGGAAACAGATGAGCAGTTCTTC	CASSYSTETDEQFF
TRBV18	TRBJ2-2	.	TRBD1	TGTGCCAGCTCACGACAGGGGGCGCAAACCGGGGAGCTGTTTTTT	CASSRQGAQTGELFF
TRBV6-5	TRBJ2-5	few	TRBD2	TGTGCCAGCAGCTGGACTAGCGGCCAAGAGACCCAGTACTTC	CASSWTSGQETQYF
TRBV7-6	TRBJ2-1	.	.	TGTGCCAGCAGCCTGAGCTCCTACAATGAGCAGTTCTTC	CASSLSSYNEQFF
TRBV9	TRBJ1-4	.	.	TGTGCCAGCAGCTTCTCAGGGGAAAATGAAAAACTGTTTTTT	CASSFSGENEKLFF
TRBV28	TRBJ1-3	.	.	TGTGCCAGCAGTTCCAAGGGGGCTGGAAACACCATATATTTT	CASSSKGAGNTIYF
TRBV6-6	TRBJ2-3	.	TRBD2	TGTGCCAGCAGTTACGGAGCGGGAGGAGTGGATACGCAGTATTTT	CASSYGAGGVDTQYF